In its sample, the clone carrying this T cell receptor beta chain was seen a few times. The antigen remains undetermined. PCR was performed using 60 Vbeta and 13 Jbeta primers. TCRdb keeps only in-frame clones here, not all; method: immunoSEQ multiplex PCR. Counted here are more than 85,000 clones, 60% to 80% occurring once; the ten biggest clones make up under 5.5%. These data belong to a study of cytomegalovirus exposure and HLA in healthy donors. General observations from the study: In vitro testing confirmed a few CMV-associated chains as specific for CMV antigens. Upon later analysis, HLA-associated TCR beta chains proved more clonally expanded than other, equally common chains. Researchers catalogued about 150 TCR beta chains as cytomegalovirus-associated. TCR beta chain V- and J-gene trimming was linked, in a later analysis, to a missense variant in DCLRE1C.

The CDR3 has 17 residues. Between the trimmed V and J ends, which lost 4 bases and 1 base, there was a span of 16 bases. The V gene's germline CDR1 is MNHNS and CDR2 SASEGT. V and J are TRBV6-1 and TRBJ2-2, with TRBD1 as a possible D gene (6 bases). The clonotype originates from a woman aged 18-29 years in good health and CMV-seropositive. Input material: PBMCs. In DNA, the CDR3 is TGTGCCAGCAGTGGGGTGGACAGCCAAATGAACACCGGGGAGCTGTTTTTT. Translated: CASSGVDSQMNTGELFF.